This T cell receptor (beta chain) was recorded in a study of CD8+CD57+ T cells in acquired aplastic anemia. The template for TCR beta VDJ and CDR3 sequence profiling was genomic DNA. TCRdb independently ran MiXCR on the reads; one entry per CDR3 protein. The data show 300,000 or so distinct CDR3 sequences, 55% to 60% seen once. This clonotype appeared a single time. The CDR3 totals 18 residues. Trimming pared 0 bases from V and 8 bases from J, leaving 25 bases between. Germline CDR1 reads LNHNV; CDR2 reads YYDKDF (reference sequence). This sequence was found in a human donor with severe aplastic anemia or a healthy control (not recorded which). The chain couples TRBV15 to TRBJ1-1, with D possibly TRBD1 on 6 matching bases. Sequencing used sorted CD4+, CD8+, or CD8+CD57+ T cells (not recorded which) from PBMCs. Written as DNA, the CDR3 is TGTGCCACCAGCAGAGAACAAAGCACAGGGTGGGAGGAAGGGGAAGCTTTCTTT. Translation gives CATSREQSTGWEEGEAFF.